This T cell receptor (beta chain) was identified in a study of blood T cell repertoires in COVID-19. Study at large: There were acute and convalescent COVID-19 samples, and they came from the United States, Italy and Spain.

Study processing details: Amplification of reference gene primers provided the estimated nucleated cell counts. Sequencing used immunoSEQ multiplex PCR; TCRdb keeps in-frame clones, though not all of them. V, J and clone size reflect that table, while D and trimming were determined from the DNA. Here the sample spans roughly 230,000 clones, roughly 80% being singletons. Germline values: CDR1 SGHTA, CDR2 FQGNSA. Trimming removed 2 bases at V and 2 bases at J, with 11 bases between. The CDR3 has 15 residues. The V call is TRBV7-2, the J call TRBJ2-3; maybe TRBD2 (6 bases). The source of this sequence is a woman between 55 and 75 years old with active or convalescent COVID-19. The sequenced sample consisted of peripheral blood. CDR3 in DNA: TGTGCCAGCAGCTTACGGCGCGGGGTCACAGATACGCAGTATTTT. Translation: CASSLRRGVTDTQYF.